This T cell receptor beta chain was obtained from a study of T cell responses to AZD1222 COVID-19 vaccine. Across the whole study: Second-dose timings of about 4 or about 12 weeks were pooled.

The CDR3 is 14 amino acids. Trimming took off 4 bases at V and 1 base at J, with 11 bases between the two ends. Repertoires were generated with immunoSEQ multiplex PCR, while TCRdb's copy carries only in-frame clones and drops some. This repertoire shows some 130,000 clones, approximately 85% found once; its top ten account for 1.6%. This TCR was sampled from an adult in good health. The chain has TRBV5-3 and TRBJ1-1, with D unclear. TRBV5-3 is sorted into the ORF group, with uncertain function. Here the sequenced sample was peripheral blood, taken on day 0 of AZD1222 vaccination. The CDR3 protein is CARSLQPRNTEAFF. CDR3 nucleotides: TGTGCCAGAAGCCTTCAGCCGAGGAACACTGAAGCTTTCTTT.